This passage covers 31 T cell receptor beta chains from one sample sequenced in a study of vaccination and CD4 T cells after COVID-19. Indicated treatment: approximately 10-day PBMC culture with coronavirus spike peptide pools or control peptides (ViraFEST assay). No antigen has been assigned to these receptors. Sequencing of cultured CD4+ T cell DNA used the Oncomine TCR Beta short-read assay. MiXCR, run by TCRdb on the PCR reads, gives a single entry per CDR3 protein. The sample lists some 20,000 distinct CDR3 sequences, 45% to 70% occurring once. The sequenced material came from CD4+ T cells from blood, cultured in vitro. The receptors derive from a human donor who had recovered from COVID-19.

This clonotype was recorded a few times. The J gene is TRBJ2-7, the V gene TRBV27; 16 positions agree with TRBD2. With 5 bases clipped from V and 0 bases from J, the junction kept 10 bases outside the gene matches. Germline CDR1 MNHEY, CDR2 SMNVEV (reference sequence). The length of the CDR3 is 19 residues. The chain's CDR3 is CASSHSGLAGGKNSYEQYF. Written as DNA, the CDR3 is TGTGCCAGCAGTCACTCGGGACTAGCGGGAGGGAAAAACTCCTACGAGCAGTACTTC.

This clonotype was seen a few times. V and J are TRBV20-1 and TRBJ1-2; 8 bases are a match to TRBD1. With V trimmed by 6 bases and J by 8 bases, 11 bases remained unmatched. CDR3 length: 13 residues. CDR1 and CDR2 from the germline V gene are DFQATT and SNEGSKA (reference sequence). CDR3 nucleotide sequence: TGCAGTGCAGAGATCCAGGGGGCTCGGGGCTACACCTTC. This gives the protein CSAEIQGARGYTF.

The chain has TRBV19 and TRBJ1-5; TRBD1 agrees at 9 bases. The junction had 2 bases not matched to a gene; V was cut back by 5 bases and J by 3 bases. This CDR3 region has 14 residues. From germline, CDR1 is LNHDA and CDR2 SQIVND (reference sequence). The CDR3 loop reads CASSRTGVNQPQHF. The CDR3 DNA follows: TGTGCCAGTAGTCGGACAGGGGTCAATCAGCCCCAGCATTTT.

This chain links TRBV7-9 with TRBJ2-7; no reliable D call. Trimming cost V 3 bases and J 5 bases, with 14 bases left between them. The germline V gene encodes CDR1 SEHNR and CDR2 FQNEAQ (reference sequence). The CDR3 is 14 residues long. CDR3: CASSFGPLYHEQYF. CDR3 in DNA: TGTGCCAGCAGCTTCGGACCCCTTTACCACGAGCAGTACTTC.

This clonotype was observed once. The rearrangement uses TRBV27 and TRBJ2-7; no firm D call. Trimming shortened V by 5 bases and J by 2 bases, and 10 bases separated the two germline ends. Germline V CDR1 and CDR2: MNHEY, SMNVEV (reference sequence). This CDR3 comprises 13 residues. CDR3 residues: CASSPDRPYEQYF. The CDR3 DNA follows: TGTGCCAGCAGTCCCGACCGACCCTACGAGCAGTACTTC.

This chain connects TRBV6-2 or TRBV6-3 to TRBJ1-2, with unresolved D. V lost 5 bases and J lost 2, with 9 bases in between. CDR1 and CDR2 (germline): MNHEY, SVGEGT. The CDR3 is 13 amino acids. The DNA of the CDR3 is TGTGCCAGCAGTACCCAGCGAAACTATGGCTACACCTTC. Translated, it gives CASSTQRNYGYTF.

This rearrangement joins TRBV6-2 or TRBV6-3 to TRBJ2-1; D gene ambiguous. Germline assignment: CDR1 MNHEY and CDR2 SVGEGT. This CDR3 is 12 amino acids long. The V and J ends lost 2 bases and 7 bases respectively, with 6 bases between them. CDR3 sequence reads: CASSYPWNEQFF. CDR3 nucleotide sequence: TGTGCCAGCAGTTACCCCTGGAATGAGCAGTTCTTC.

The CDR3 nucleotides read TGTGCCAGCAGCAACAACCCGAATGGGCAGCCAAACTATGGCTACACCTTC. Translation: CASSNNPNGQPNYGYTF. This chain links TRBV6-1 with TRBJ1-2; D uncertain. The CDR3 length is 17 residues. V dropped 6 bases and J dropped 2 bases, with 22 bases sitting between them. Germline V lookup: CDR1 MNHNS, CDR2 SASEGT.

The V call is TRBV11-3, the J call TRBJ1-4, with D unresolved. The CDR3 totals 13 residues. Germline-derived CDR1 and CDR2 are SGHNT and YENEEA. Deletions cut 3 bases from V and 8 bases from J, with 10 bases between. In nucleotides, the CDR3 is TGTGCCAGCAGCTTTGAAGTAGGGGAAAAACTGTTTTTT. Translated, it gives CASSFEVGEKLFF.

The J gene is TRBJ1-1, the V gene TRBV27, with TRBD1 as a possible D gene (5 bases). The germline CDR1 and CDR2 sequences are MNHEY and SMNVEV (reference sequence). Trimming removed 4 bases from V and 3 bases from J, with 18 bases in between. There are 16 residues in the CDR3. Here the CDR3 DNA reads TGTGCCAGCAGTTCCGGGACCGTCGGTGGGTACACTGAAGCTTTCTTT. Translating gives CASSSGTVGGYTEAFF.

This chain links TRBV21-1 with TRBJ1-6; TRBD1, the table's D call, was not compared with the DNA. TRBV21-1 is a documented pseudogene. This CDR3 is 16 amino acids long. DNA of the CDR3: TGTGCCAGCAGCAGGAGACAGCCTCCTACTAATTCACCCCTCCACTTT. This codes for CASSRRQPPTNSPLHF.

This chain uses TRBV24-1 with TRBJ2-7, with TRBD1 matching over 8 bases. The CDR3 runs to 13 residues. CDR1 and CDR2 (germline): KGHDR, SFDVKD. Unmatched junction bases numbered 3, after V lost 9 bases and J lost 0 bases. As DNA, the CDR3 is TGTGCCACCCAAGGGACAGGCTCCTACGAGCAGTACTTC. This encodes CATQGTGSYEQYF.

This rearrangement joins TRBV30 to TRBJ2-5; 15 bases fit TRBD2. V lost 3 bases to trimming and J lost 4 bases; unmatched junction nucleotides: 6. Germline V lookup: CDR1 GTSNPN, CDR2 SVGIG (reference sequence). The CDR3 has 16 residues. The CDR3 loop reads CAWSTGLAGGGETQYF. In DNA, the CDR3 is TGTGCCTGGAGCACGGGACTAGCGGGAGGAGGAGAGACCCAGTACTTC.

Only one count was recorded for this clonotype. V usage is TRBV6-1 and J usage is TRBJ1-5; D is possibly TRBD1 (5 bases). V shed 7 bases and J shed 9 bases, with 10 bases lying between them. The CDR3 is 11 residues long. Looked up from germline, CDR1 is MNHNS and CDR2 is SASEGT. The CDR3: CASTLGGPQHF. The CDR3 coding sequence is TGTGCCAGCACTCTTGGGGGGCCCCAGCATTTT.

This chain uses TRBV7-2 with TRBJ1-2; no reliable D call. Trimming took 2 bases from V and 3 from J, leaving 19 bases between them. Germline V gene lookup returns CDR1 SGHTA and CDR2 FQGNSA. The length of the CDR3 is 17 residues. The CDR3 DNA reads TGTGCCAGCAGCTTAAGGTCCGGTTCCGGGATCCACTATGGCTACACCTTC. This sequence encodes CASSLRSGSGIHYGYTF.

This clonotype was counted between two and nine times. CDR3 loop: CASTIGRQAPGEQYF. Written as DNA, the CDR3 is TGTGCCAGCACCATAGGTAGACAGGCCCCCGGAGAGCAGTACTTC. The chain combines TRBV7-2 with TRBJ2-7; TRBD1 is a possible D gene (6 bases). V gave up 7 bases and J gave up 7 bases, with 23 bases separating them. CDR3 length equals 15 residues. Germline CDR1 reads SGHTA; CDR2 reads FQGNSA.

This chain links TRBV12-5 with TRBJ1-1; no reliable D call. V was shortened by 7 bases and J by 8 bases, with 17 bases between the two germline ends. There are 13 residues in the CDR3. Germline V CDR1 and CDR2: LGHNT, FRNRAP. CDR3 nucleotides: TGTGCTAGTGCTACAAACCACGGGTTGGAAGCTTTCTTT. Translating it yields CASATNHGLEAFF. The full variable domain, in which reference TRBV12-5 and TRBJ1-1 provide the parts outside the CDR3, is DARVTQTPRHKVTEMGQEVTMRCQPILGHNTVFWYRQTMMQGLELLAYFRNRAPLDDSGMPKDRFSAEMPDATLATLKIQPSEPRDSAVYFCASATNHGLEAFFGQGTRLTVV.

As concerns this clonotype: Compared with germline, one end of the junction differs, possibly owing to a read error. V is TRBV2 and J is TRBJ2-1, with TRBD2 identical over 13 bases. Germline V gene data show CDR1 as SNHLY and CDR2 as FYNNEI. The CDR3 consists of 13 residues. For the CDR3, the DNA is TGTGCCAGCAGTGACCGGACTAGCGGGAGTCGGCTCTTC. It translates to CASSDRTSGSRLF.

This clonotype was counted only a few times. The chain employs TRBV6-2 or TRBV6-3 and TRBJ1-5; 11 bases match TRBD1. The CDR3 has 20 amino acids. Germline assignment: CDR1 MNHEY and CDR2 SVGEGT. After removal of 0 bases from V and 0 bases from J, the junction contained 10 bases not matched to a gene. The CDR3 DNA is TGTGCCAGCAGTTACTCGATAAGGGACAGGGGGGGAGATAGCAATCAGCCCCAGCATTTT. Its protein is CASSYSIRDRGGDSNQPQHF.

This chain joins TRBV5-4 and TRBJ1-2; perhaps TRBD1 as D (5 bases). This CDR3 region has 15 residues. The V end lost 0 bases, the J end lost 0 bases, and 9 bases lay between the germline ends. Germline lookup yields CDR1 SGHNT and CDR2 YYREEE (reference sequence). CDR3 loop: CASSLAGRANYGYTF. In DNA form, the CDR3 reads TGTGCCAGCAGCTTGGCGGGACGGGCTAACTATGGCTACACCTTC.

The CDR3 sequence is CSAIETSGRVNEQFF. DNA for the CDR3: TGCAGTGCTATTGAGACTAGCGGGAGGGTCAATGAGCAGTTCTTC. The chain combines TRBV20-1 with TRBJ2-1; 14 positions match TRBD2. The CDR3 is 15 amino acids. V gave up 4 bases and J gave up 6 bases; unmatched junction bases: 5. Germline values: CDR1 DFQATT, CDR2 SNEGSKA (reference sequence).

In this sample, this clonotype turned up a few times. The rearrangement uses TRBV20-1 and TRBJ2-7, with 11 bases identical to TRBD2. CDR3 size: 14 residues. Germline V gene data show CDR1 as DFQATT and CDR2 as SNEGSKA (reference sequence). The V segment lost 1 base and the J segment 4 bases; nucleotides outside the gene matches: 3. The CDR3, as DNA: TGCAGTGCTAGAGGCGGGACTAGCGGATACGAGCAGTACTTC. Translating gives CSARGGTSGYEQYF.

This clonotype is labeled large (0.1 to 1%). This sequence joins TRBV7-2 and TRBJ1-5, with D perhaps matching TRBD1 (5 bases). The CDR3 loop spans 14 amino acids. Germline CDR1 SGHTA, CDR2 FQGNSA. V gave up 5 bases and J gave up 1 base, with 9 bases separating them. This CDR3 is CASSRGGSNQPQHF. CDR3 DNA: TGTGCCAGCAGCAGGGGAGGGAGCAATCAGCCCCAGCATTTT. Full variable domain (rest looked up from reference TRBV7-2 and TRBJ1-5): GAGVSQSPSNKVTEKGKDVELRCDPISGHTALYWYRQSLGQGLEFLIYFQGNSAPDKSGLPSDRFSAERTGGSVSTLTIQRTQQEDSAVYLCASSRGGSNQPQHFGDGTRLSIL.

The chain couples TRBV6-5 to TRBJ1-1; possibly TRBD1 for D (5 bases). The CDR3 contains 14 residues. The germline gives CDR1 MNHEY, CDR2 SVGAGI. The V gene lost 2 bases and the J gene lost 5 bases, with 12 bases spanning the gap. DNA of the CDR3: TGTGCCAGCAGTTACGCCAGGGCAAGAACTGAAGCTTTCTTT. Its translation is CASSYARARTEAFF.

This chain's CDR3 is CASSSGQEVDTQYF. DNA for the CDR3: TGTGCCAGCAGCTCGGGACAGGAGGTGGATACGCAGTATTTT. The chain uses TRBV7-3 and TRBJ2-3; 8 nucleotides match TRBD1. Germline lookup yields CDR1 SGHTA and CDR2 FQGTGA. The V segment lost 4 bases and the J segment 6 bases; nucleotides outside the gene matches: 6. The CDR3 extends over 14 amino acids.

This clonotype was picked up a small number of times. The chain is built from TRBV6-1 and TRBJ1-2, with D maybe TRBD1 (5 bases). Trimming pared 6 bases from V and 2 bases from J, leaving 10 bases between. The germline V gene encodes CDR1 MNHNS and CDR2 SASEGT. The CDR3 has 13 amino acids. The CDR3 bases are TGTGCCAGCAGCCGGGGACGGAACTATGGCTACACCTTC. Its protein is CASSRGRNYGYTF.

Worth noting for this clonotype: The missing conserved phenylalanine or tryptophan at the end of this CDR3 makes a read error likely. V is TRBV10-3 and J is TRBJ1-1; perhaps TRBD1 as D (6 bases). The germline V gene has CDR1 ENHRY and CDR2 SYGVKD. The V end lost 5 bases, the J end lost 1 base, and 8 bases lay between the germline ends. The CDR3 is made up of 13 amino acids. The CDR3 protein is CAISKTGNTEAFL. The CDR3 DNA reads as TGTGCCATCAGTAAGACAGGGAACACTGAAGCTTTCTTA.

The rearrangement links TRBV30 to TRBJ2-2, with TRBD1 identical over 7 bases. Germline CDR1 is GTSNPN and CDR2 is SVGIG (reference sequence). CDR3 length: 15 amino acids. The V gene end was trimmed by 2 bases and the J gene end by 2 bases; junction bases not matched to a gene: 5. The CDR3 sequence is CAWSLWTGNTGELFF. In DNA, the CDR3 is TGTGCCTGGAGTCTATGGACAGGCAACACCGGGGAGCTGTTTTTT.

The chain employs TRBV27 and TRBJ2-7, with D uncertain. Germline values: CDR1 MNHEY, CDR2 SMNVEV (reference sequence). The CDR3 spans 11 residues. The germline V and J ends were trimmed by 3 bases and 6 bases, with 6 bases remaining between them. The DNA of the CDR3 is TGTGCCAGCAGTTTTCAAATCGAGCAGTACTTC. As protein: CASSFQIEQYF.

In this sample, this clonotype turned up a few times. The rearrangement joins TRBV6-1 to TRBJ1-2, with D tentatively TRBD1 (5 bases). Per the germline V gene, CDR1 is MNHNS and CDR2 is SASEGT. This CDR3 region has 13 residues. Trimming took 3 bases from V and 5 from J, leaving 10 bases between them. CDR3: CASSETEAYGYTF. CDR3 nucleotide sequence: TGTGCCAGCAGTGAGACAGAAGCTTATGGCTACACCTTC.

This clonotype turned up a few times. The gene calls are TRBV6-2 or TRBV6-3 and TRBJ1-2; D is ambiguous. This CDR3 region has 11 residues. Deletions cut 4 bases from V and 8 bases from J, with 8 bases between. The germline V gene has CDR1 MNHEY and CDR2 SVGEGT. CDR3 DNA sequence: TGTGCCAGCAGTTCCTTGGGCGGCTACACCTTC. Protein sequence: CASSSLGGYTF.